This T cell receptor (beta chain) was recorded in a study of blood T cell repertoires in COVID-19. Study background: Samples of COVID-19 (acute and convalescent) were obtained from the United States, Italy and Spain. The analysed material was cDNA or gDNA that came from T cells, B-cell-depleted T cells, or PBMCs.

Source study methods: The authors estimated nucleated cell counts from reference gene primer amplification. Libraries were prepared by immunoSEQ multiplex PCR; TCRdb keeps only in-frame clonotypes and omits some of them. V, J and clone size are taken as reported in that table, and D and trimming were inferred from the DNA itself. The top ten hold 4.5% to 5.5% of the sample, which has under 95,000 clones, around 86% seen once. In germline, CDR1 is LNHDA, CDR2 SQIVND (reference sequence). V lost 7 bases to trimming and J lost 1 base; unmatched junction nucleotides: 5. The CDR3 is 15 amino acids. Sequenced input: peripheral blood. The chain is built from TRBV19 and TRBJ2-3, with 10 bases matching TRBD2. This receptor was identified in an elderly woman with acute or convalescent COVID-19. This CDR3 reads CASKSGGGGTDTQYF. The CDR3 nucleotides are TGTGCCAGTAAAAGCGGGGGGGGAGGCACAGATACGCAGTATTTT.